The rows below give T cell receptor beta chains drawn from one sample of a study of T cells in Graves' hyperthyroidism and ophthalmopathy. TCRdb independently ran MiXCR on the multiplex PCR reads; one entry per CDR3 protein. The data show 550,000 to 850,000 distinct CDR3 sequences, roughly a sixth seen once. Sequencing used blood. The receptors derive from a woman in her fifties or sixties with Graves' hyperthyroidism that later progressed to Graves' ophthalmopathy. The CDR3 runs from the conserved cysteine through the conserved F or W. The D gene is left open where the match is weak. Size is omitted from some rows. Given values are once, few, many or a class for expanded clones.

v_gene: TRBV5-1; j_gene: TRBJ1-4; abundance: few; d_gene: TRBD1; CDR3aa: CASSETGAREKLFF; CDR3nt: TGCGCCAGCAGCGAGACAGGGGCCCGGGAAAAACTGTTTTTT
v_gene: TRBV5-4; j_gene: TRBJ2-7; abundance: many; d_gene: TRBD2; CDR3aa: CASSASAGGPGEQYF; CDR3nt: TGTGCCAGCAGCGCTTCAGCGGGGGGGCCGGGAGAGCAGTACTTC
v_gene: TRBV6-1; j_gene: TRBJ2-7; abundance: .; d_gene: .; CDR3aa: CASSPPRASYEQYF; CDR3nt: TGTGCCAGCAGTCCGCCGAGGGCGTCCTACGAGCAGTACTTC
v_gene: TRBV5-1; j_gene: TRBJ1-3; abundance: many; d_gene: .; CDR3aa: CASSFGSGNTIYF; CDR3nt: TGCGCCAGCAGCTTCGGTTCTGGAAACACCATATATTTT
v_gene: TRBV7-9; j_gene: TRBJ1-4; abundance: .; d_gene: .; CDR3aa: CASSTGTSEKLFF; CDR3nt: TGTGCCAGCAGCACCGGGACTTCTGAAAAACTGTTTTTT
v_gene: TRBV9; j_gene: TRBJ1-1; abundance: few; d_gene: TRBD1; CDR3aa: CASSAGGDRAHEAFF; CDR3nt: TGTGCCAGCAGCGCTGGGGGGGACAGGGCCCACGAGGCTTTCTTT
v_gene: TRBV5-1; j_gene: TRBJ2-1; abundance: once; d_gene: .; CDR3aa: CASSVGQVNEQFF; CDR3nt: TGCGCCAGCAGTGTTGGTCAGGTAAATGAGCAGTTCTTC
v_gene: TRBV6-1; j_gene: TRBJ2-7; abundance: many; d_gene: .; CDR3aa: CASSSVDKIEQYF; CDR3nt: TGTGCCAGCAGTTCCGTGGACAAGATCGAGCAGTACTTC
v_gene: TRBV3-1; j_gene: TRBJ1-5; abundance: few; d_gene: TRBD1; CDR3aa: CASSQYTGVQPQHF; CDR3nt: TGTGCCAGCAGCCAATACACAGGGGTTCAGCCCCAGCATTTT
v_gene: TRBV3-1; j_gene: TRBJ1-5; abundance: many; d_gene: .; CDR3aa: CASSQDWGEPQHF; CDR3nt: TGTGCCAGCAGCCAAGATTGGGGGGAGCCCCAGCATTTT
v_gene: TRBV10-3; j_gene: TRBJ2-3; abundance: few; d_gene: TRBD2; CDR3aa: CAISGTSGDTQYF; CDR3nt: TGTGCCATCAGTGGGACTAGCGGAGATACGCAGTATTTT
v_gene: TRBV5-1; j_gene: TRBJ2-5; abundance: few; d_gene: .; CDR3aa: CASSLHSVSQETQYF; CDR3nt: TGCGCCAGCAGCCTCCATTCGGTGTCCCAAGAGACCCAGTACTTC
v_gene: TRBV12-3/TRBV12-4; j_gene: TRBJ2-5; abundance: few; d_gene: .; CDR3aa: CASSPGRQGGQETQYF; CDR3nt: TGTGCCAGCAGTCCCGGACGACAGGGAGGCCAAGAGACCCAGTACTTC
v_gene: TRBV6-1; j_gene: TRBJ1-1; abundance: many; d_gene: .; CDR3aa: CASSESFPEAFF; CDR3nt: TGTGCCAGCAGTGAATCGTTCCCTGAAGCTTTCTTT
v_gene: TRBV7-3; j_gene: TRBJ1-1; abundance: many; d_gene: .; CDR3aa: CASSPREGFSEAFF; CDR3nt: TGTGCCAGCAGCCCTAGGGAGGGTTTCTCTGAAGCTTTCTTT
v_gene: TRBV30; j_gene: TRBJ1-1; abundance: many; d_gene: TRBD1; CDR3aa: CARSQGSNTEAFF; CDR3nt: TGTGCCCGTTCACAGGGGTCGAACACTGAAGCTTTCTTT
v_gene: TRBV7-9; j_gene: TRBJ2-5; abundance: few; d_gene: .; CDR3aa: CASSSQGWETQYF; CDR3nt: TGTGCCAGCAGCTCTCAGGGGTGGGAGACCCAGTACTTC
v_gene: TRBV19; j_gene: TRBJ1-1; abundance: .; d_gene: .; CDR3aa: CASSIGLRDGHTEAFF; CDR3nt: TGTGCCAGTAGTATAGGTCTGCGGGACGGTCACACTGAAGCCTTCTTT
v_gene: TRBV7-9; j_gene: TRBJ2-1; abundance: once; d_gene: .; CDR3aa: CASSQLRVAKDNEQFF; CDR3nt: TGTGCCAGCAGCCAACTTCGGGTGGCCAAAGACAATGAGCAGTTCTTC
v_gene: TRBV20-1; j_gene: TRBJ1-2; abundance: .; d_gene: .; CDR3aa: CSASRDSRLPNYGYTF; CDR3nt: TGCAGTGCTAGTAGAGACAGTCGACTTCCTAACTATGGCTACACCTTC
v_gene: TRBV6-1; j_gene: TRBJ1-1; abundance: many; d_gene: TRBD1; CDR3aa: CASNLQGTAEAFF; CDR3nt: TGTGCCAGCAATCTACAGGGGACGGCTGAAGCTTTCTTT
v_gene: TRBV11-2; j_gene: TRBJ2-2; abundance: few; d_gene: .; CDR3aa: CASSLERGGGELFF; CDR3nt: TGTGCCAGCAGCTTAGAGCGAGGCGGGGGGGAGCTGTTTTTT
v_gene: TRBV6-2/TRBV6-3; j_gene: TRBJ2-7; abundance: .; d_gene: .; CDR3aa: CASRVPGRETYEQYF; CDR3nt: TGTGCCAGCAGAGTCCCGGGCCGAGAGACCTACGAGCAGTACTTC
v_gene: TRBV16; j_gene: TRBJ1-2; abundance: .; d_gene: .; CDR3aa: CASSQQQGSGYGYTF; CDR3nt: TGTGCCAGCAGCCAACAACAGGGAAGTGGATATGGCTACACCTTC
v_gene: TRBV6-1; j_gene: TRBJ2-5; abundance: many; d_gene: TRBD2; CDR3aa: CASDSGQFRETQYF; CDR3nt: TGTGCCAGCGATAGCGGGCAGTTCCGTGAGACCCAGTACTTC
v_gene: TRBV7-9; j_gene: TRBJ2-1; abundance: many; d_gene: TRBD1; CDR3aa: CASSTWTGGGNEQFF; CDR3nt: TGTGCCAGCAGCACATGGACAGGGGGCGGGAATGAGCAGTTCTTC
v_gene: TRBV11-2; j_gene: TRBJ2-3; abundance: many; d_gene: .; CDR3aa: CASNVPRTETDTQYF; CDR3nt: TGTGCCAGCAACGTACCCAGGACAGAAACAGATACGCAGTATTTT
v_gene: TRBV12-3/TRBV12-4; j_gene: TRBJ1-2; abundance: .; d_gene: .; CDR3aa: CASSGERSNYGYTF; CDR3nt: TGTGCCAGCAGCGGGGAGCGTTCTAACTATGGCTACACCTTC
v_gene: TRBV10-3; j_gene: TRBJ1-5; abundance: few; d_gene: TRBD1; CDR3aa: CAISGTGNNQPQHF; CDR3nt: TGTGCCATCAGTGGGACAGGCAACAATCAGCCCCAGCATTTT
v_gene: TRBV7-8; j_gene: TRBJ2-5; abundance: .; d_gene: TRBD1; CDR3aa: CASRTKPGQGFEAQETQYF; CDR3nt: TGTGCCAGCAGAACTAAACCGGGACAGGGCTTCGAGGCCCAAGAGACCCAGTACTTC
v_gene: TRBV3-1; j_gene: TRBJ1-6; abundance: .; d_gene: TRBD1; CDR3aa: CASSQAGQGAFSPLHF; CDR3nt: TGTGCCAGCAGCCAAGCGGGACAGGGGGCGTTTTCACCCCTCCACTTT
v_gene: TRBV7-9; j_gene: TRBJ2-5; abundance: many; d_gene: TRBD1; CDR3aa: CASSLDRAKETQYF; CDR3nt: TGTGCCAGCAGCTTGGACAGGGCCAAAGAGACCCAGTACTTC
v_gene: TRBV7-3; j_gene: TRBJ2-1; abundance: few; d_gene: TRBD2; CDR3aa: CASSLPSGINEQFF; CDR3nt: TGTGCCAGCAGCTTACCTAGCGGGATCAATGAGCAGTTCTTC
v_gene: TRBV12-3/TRBV12-4; j_gene: TRBJ1-6; abundance: few; d_gene: .; CDR3aa: CASGPAGDSPLHF; CDR3nt: TGTGCCAGCGGACCGGCCGGGGATTCACCCCTCCACTTT
v_gene: TRBV20-1; j_gene: TRBJ2-2; abundance: many; d_gene: TRBD2; CDR3aa: CSARVPSGGAHGELFF; CDR3nt: TGCAGTGCTAGAGTACCTAGCGGGGGGGCACACGGGGAGCTGTTTTTT
v_gene: TRBV7-8; j_gene: TRBJ1-2; abundance: .; d_gene: .; CDR3aa: CASSLVRPGRVNYGYTF; CDR3nt: TGTGCCAGCAGCTTAGTTCGTCCAGGGCGAGTTAACTATGGCTACACCTTC
v_gene: TRBV12-3/TRBV12-4; j_gene: TRBJ2-3; abundance: .; d_gene: TRBD2; CDR3aa: CASSFGLAGGPGTDTQYF; CDR3nt: TGTGCCAGCAGTTTTGGACTAGCGGGGGGGCCGGGCACAGATACGCAGTATTTT
v_gene: TRBV2; j_gene: TRBJ2-7; abundance: many; d_gene: .; CDR3aa: CAISRDARHEQYF; CDR3nt: TGTGCCATATCCCGGGATGCTCGCCACGAGCAGTACTTC
v_gene: TRBV3-1; j_gene: TRBJ2-7; abundance: many; d_gene: TRBD1; CDR3aa: CASSQEGQVSVGSYEQYF; CDR3nt: TGTGCCAGCAGCCAAGAGGGACAGGTCTCGGTTGGCTCCTACGAGCAGTACTTC
v_gene: TRBV12-3/TRBV12-4; j_gene: TRBJ1-1; abundance: few; d_gene: .; CDR3aa: CASNGPGAFF; CDR3nt: TGTGCCAGCAATGGGCCCGGGGCTTTCTTT
v_gene: TRBV20-1; j_gene: TRBJ1-2; abundance: .; d_gene: TRBD1; CDR3aa: CSATGSDRGGYGYTF; CDR3nt: TGCAGTGCTACAGGCAGTGACAGGGGAGGCTATGGCTACACCTTC
v_gene: TRBV19; j_gene: TRBJ1-1; abundance: .; d_gene: .; CDR3aa: CASSQTGIMNTEAFF; CDR3nt: TGTGCCAGTAGCCAGACAGGCATTATGAACACTGAAGCTTTCTTT